A single sample gave rise to the 20 T cell receptor beta chains below, sequenced in a study of cytomegalovirus exposure and HLA in healthy donors. Sequencing used immunoSEQ multiplex PCR; TCRdb keeps in-frame clones, though not all of them. The sample contains approximately 300,000 clones, approximately 86% of which appear only once. Sequencing input: PBMCs. These receptors were taken from a woman aged 30 to 39 in good health and CMV-seropositive.

The V gene is TRBV2, the J gene TRBJ1-5; D call uncertain. This CDR3 has 13 residues. Germline V gives CDR1 SNHLY, CDR2 FYNNEI. Trimming removed 3 bases at V and 2 bases at J, with 5 bases between. This chain's CDR3 is CASSEDGNQPQHF. The DNA for the CDR3 is TGTGCCAGCAGTGAGGATGGCAATCAGCCCCAGCATTTT.

The chain joins TRBV27 to TRBJ2-1, with TRBD2 matching 9 bases. Germline V gives CDR1 MNHEY, CDR2 SMNVEV (reference sequence). The CDR3 has 15 residues. The junction had 6 bases not matched to a gene; V was cut back by 2 bases and J by 7 bases. The chain's CDR3 is CASSLAGGITNEQFF. CDR3 bases: TGTGCCAGCAGTTTAGCGGGAGGGATCACGAATGAGCAGTTCTTC.

The chain combines TRBV5-1 with TRBJ2-1; possible D gene TRBD1, 6 bases. CDR1 and CDR2 from the germline V gene are SGHRS and YFSETQ. The germline V and J ends were trimmed by 3 bases and 0 bases, with 16 bases remaining between them. This CDR3 region has 17 residues. The CDR3, as DNA: TGCGCCAGCAGCTCATCTACAGGGACCGGCTCCTACAATGAGCAGTTCTTC. Its protein product is CASSSSTGTGSYNEQFF.

The rearrangement joins TRBV19 to TRBJ2-1; 8 bases match TRBD2. The trim removed 3 bases at V and 5 bases at J, leaving 6 bases unmatched. From germline, CDR1 is LNHDA and CDR2 SQIVND (reference sequence). The CDR3 covers 15 residues. In nucleotides, the CDR3 is TGTGCCAGTAGTATTGGTAGCGGGGAAAACAATGAGCAGTTCTTC. This sequence encodes CASSIGSGENNEQFF. The complete variable domain, with remaining parts taken from reference TRBV19 and TRBJ2-1, reads DGGITQSPKYLFRKEGQNVTLSCEQNLNHDAMYWYRQDPGQGLRLIYYSQIVNDFQKGDIAEGYSVSREKKESFPLTVTSAQKNPTAFYLCASSIGSGENNEQFFGPGTRLTVL.

The chain employs TRBV28 and TRBJ2-1; 7 nucleotides line up with TRBD1. V dropped 7 bases and J dropped 6; count of bases not matched to a gene: 12. Germline V gives CDR1 MDHEN, CDR2 SYDVKM. The length of the CDR3 is 15 residues. The CDR3 coding sequence is TGTGCCAGCATTTCTCTAAACAGGGGTGGCAATGAGCAGTTCTTC. It specifies CASISLNRGGNEQFF. Full variable domain (outside the CDR3, taken from reference TRBV28 and TRBJ2-1): DVKVTQSSRYLVKRTGEKVFLECVQDMDHENMFWYRQDPGLGLRLIYFSYDVKMKEKGDIPEGYSVSREKKERFSLILESASTNQTSMYLCASISLNRGGNEQFFGPGTRLTVL.

This chain connects TRBV9 to TRBJ2-7; unclear D gene. Germline V gene lookup returns CDR1 SGDLS and CDR2 YYNGEE. V lost 3 bases, J lost 0 bases, and 7 bases lay in between. This CDR3 contains 13 residues. The CDR3 sequence is CASSDESSYEQYF. Written as DNA, the CDR3 is TGTGCCAGCAGCGATGAGAGCTCCTACGAGCAGTACTTC. The full variable domain, in which reference TRBV9 and TRBJ2-7 provide the parts outside the CDR3, is DSGVTQTPKHLITATGQRVTLRCSPRSGDLSVYWYQQSLDQGLQFLIQYYNGEERAKGNILERFSAQQFPDLHSELNLSSLELGDSALYFCASSDESSYEQYFGPGTRLTVT.

The chain is built from TRBV5-1 and TRBJ1-3, with D possibly TRBD1 on 5 matching bases. V was pared by 0 bases and J by 0 bases, with 10 bases between. CDR3 length: 16 amino acids. Germline V lookup: CDR1 SGHRS, CDR2 YFSETQ. CDR3 bases: TGCGCCAGCAGCTTGGGGGACGGGAGCTCTGGAAACACCATATATTTT. Translation gives CASSLGDGSSGNTIYF.

The gene calls are TRBV11-3 and TRBJ1-4; maybe TRBD1 (5 bases). Deletions cut 5 bases from V and 2 bases from J, with 9 bases between. Germline assignment: CDR1 SGHNT and CDR2 YENEEA. This CDR3 comprises 14 residues. The CDR3 protein is CASSAGGTNEKLFF. CDR3 bases: TGTGCCAGCAGCGCCGGGGGGACTAATGAAAAACTGTTTTTT. The full variable domain, rest sourced from reference TRBV11-3 and TRBJ1-4, is EAGVVQSPRYKIIEKKQPVAFWCNPISGHNTLYWYLQNLGQGPELLIRYENEEAVDDSQLPKDRFSAERLKGVDSTLKIQPAELGDSAVYLCASSAGGTNEKLFFGSGTQLSVL.

The chain has TRBV4-3 and TRBJ1-5; 8 bases match TRBD1. The germline V gene encodes CDR1 LGHNA and CDR2 YSLEER. The CDR3 sequence is 16 residues long. The junction had 4 bases not matched to a gene; V was cut back by 0 bases and J by 3 bases. The CDR3 sequence is CASSQDRQGINQPQHF. The CDR3, as DNA: TGCGCCAGCAGCCAAGATAGACAGGGGATCAATCAGCCCCAGCATTTT.

This clone was counted between two and nine times. This sequence joins TRBV7-9 and TRBJ1-1; D is unresolved. V lost 5 bases to trimming and J lost 4 bases, with 8 bases between them. This CDR3 has 12 residues. From germline, CDR1 is SEHNR and CDR2 FQNEAQ (reference sequence). CDR3 protein: CASSPLGTEAFF. The CDR3 bases are TGTGCCAGCAGCCCCCTTGGCACTGAAGCTTTCTTT.

V gene TRBV30 combines with J gene TRBJ1-2; no definite D call. The CDR3 is 14 residues long. V gave up 5 bases and J gave up 4 bases, with 17 bases separating them. Germline V gives CDR1 GTSNPN, CDR2 SVGIG (reference sequence). The CDR3 DNA sequence: TGTGCCTGGGCAGCCTCGGGCCTGGGCTATGGCTACACCTTC. This sequence encodes CAWAASGLGYGYTF.

This clone was observed once. The chain recombines TRBV18 with TRBJ2-2; D could derive from TRBD1 or TRBD2 (5 bases each). CDR1 KGHSH and CDR2 LQKENI come from the germline V gene. The length of the CDR3 is 19 residues. Trimming took off 1 base at V and 2 bases at J, with 20 bases between the two ends. This chain's CDR3 is CASSPRLLGTEPNTGELFF. The CDR3 DNA sequence: TGTGCCAGCTCACCACGGCTACTTGGGACGGAACCTAACACCGGGGAGCTGTTTTTT.

V usage is TRBV6-5 and J usage is TRBJ2-5; 8 bases are shared with TRBD2. CDR1 and CDR2 (germline): MNHEY, SVGAGI. J lost 1 base, V lost 6 bases, and 4 bases had no gene match. The CDR3 spans 14 residues. The CDR3 DNA sequence: TGTGCCAGCAGCATACTAGCGGCCCAAGAGACCCAGTACTTC. This encodes CASSILAAQETQYF.

CDR3 bases: TGTGCCAGCAGTTCGATTTCAATTTCACCCCTCCACTTT. This translates into CASSSISISPLHF. The chain is built from TRBV28 and TRBJ1-6; D remains unclear. CDR1 is MDHEN and CDR2 is SYDVKM in the germline V gene. Trimming took off 4 bases at V and 9 bases at J, with 10 bases between the two ends. This CDR3 has 13 amino acids.

The chain joins TRBV10-3 to TRBJ2-7, with no clear D. Germline CDR1 ENHRY, CDR2 SYGVKD. V lost 0 bases and J lost 3, with 9 bases in between. The CDR3 has 14 residues. The CDR3 loop reads CAISESSSNYEQYF. The CDR3 DNA follows: TGTGCCATCAGTGAGTCAAGCTCGAACTACGAGCAGTACTTC.

This chain links TRBV7-8 with TRBJ2-7; tentative D call: TRBD1 (5 bases). The CDR3 sequence is 15 residues long. Germline V gene lookup returns CDR1 SGHVS and CDR2 FQNEAQ. V lost 2 bases and J lost 0, with 11 bases in between. CDR3 in DNA: TGTGCCAGCAGCTTATCACAGGCTTACTCCTACGAGCAGTACTTC. Protein product: CASSLSQAYSYEQYF.

The chain links TRBV27 to TRBJ2-1, with 10 bases that match TRBD2. Germline trimming cut 3 bases from V and 4 bases from J; bases unmatched to any gene: 6. The V gene's germline CDR1 is MNHEY and CDR2 SMNVEV (reference sequence). This CDR3 comprises 16 residues. CDR3 nucleotide sequence: TGTGCCAGCAGTTTTCGGCTAGCGGGAGCATACAATGAGCAGTTCTTC. Translation gives CASSFRLAGAYNEQFF.

The rearrangement uses TRBV14 and TRBJ2-7; possible D gene TRBD1, 5 bases. Trimming cost V 0 bases and J 3 bases, with 9 bases left between them. This CDR3 spans 14 amino acids. Germline CDR1 reads SGHDN; CDR2 reads FVKESK. CDR3 sequence (DNA): TGTGCCAGCAGCCAAGATGGGGCAGGCTACGAGCAGTACTTC. Its translation is CASSQDGAGYEQYF.

This clone was seen just once. This chain links TRBV28 with TRBJ2-1; TRBD2 matches 10 bases. This CDR3 is 16 amino acids long. CDR1 is MDHEN, CDR2 SYDVKM, per germline. Unmatched junction bases numbered 6, after V lost 1 base and J lost 6 bases. DNA for the CDR3: TGTGCCAGCAGTTTATCCCTAGCGGGGGCTAGCAATGAGCAGTTCTTC. Amino acid sequence: CASSLSLAGASNEQFF.

This chain uses TRBV28 with TRBJ2-1; D might be TRBD1 or TRBD2, each matching 5 bases. This CDR3 contains 13 residues. Per the germline V gene, CDR1 is MDHEN and CDR2 is SYDVKM. V was pared by 5 bases and J by 7 bases, with 12 bases between. The CDR3 DNA reads TGTGCCAGCAGTACCGGGGCCATAAATGAGCAGTTCTTC. It is translated as CASSTGAINEQFF.